This entry lists 27 T cell receptor beta chains sequenced from one sample in a study of spatial heterogeneity in lung cancer (dated by TCRdb to between 2018 and 2021). The time point tag for this specimen amounts to: blood at routine non-recurrence follow-up after resection. For TCR sequencing, whole RNA was extracted from tumor and nontumor lung tissue, or from cryopreserved PBMC samples, and no cell sorting was done. Library preparation was by 5' RACE. TCRdb lists the instrument as NextSeq 500. TCRdb reran the public reads through fastp at Q25 and MiXCR, keeping productive beta chains. Every CDR3 protein is listed once, alongside the most common genes and DNA of its rows. This sample gives more than 95,000 distinct CDR3 sequences in total; 9% to 15% of them show up just once. Jointly, the top ten make up 16% of the sample. The material was PBMCs, obtained at follow-up. These receptors were taken from a male donor with early-stage non-small cell lung cancer.

This clonotype was observed many times. This chain joins TRBV20-1 and TRBJ1-5; the D gene is possibly TRBD1 (5 bases). The CDR3 is 13 residues long. V was cut by 3 bases and J by 0 bases, with 6 bases left in between. Germline assignment: CDR1 DFQATT and CDR2 SNEGSKA (reference sequence). The CDR3 is CSASRDSNQPQHF. In nucleotides, the CDR3 is TGCAGTGCTAGCAGGGATAGCAATCAGCCCCAGCATTTT.

The chain couples TRBV7-2 to TRBJ1-6, with D unresolved. V was clipped by 8 bases and J by 0 bases, with 2 bases between them. This CDR3 is 12 amino acids long. Germline V gene sequence: CDR1 SGHTA, CDR2 FQGNSA. For the CDR3, the DNA is TGTGCCAGCCACTCCTATAATTCACCCCTCCACTTT. Encoded protein: CASHSYNSPLHF. Supplemented by reference TRBV7-2 and TRBJ1-6, the full variable domain reads GAGVSQSPSNKVTEKGKDVELRCDPISGHTALYWYRQSLGQGLEFLIYFQGNSAPDKSGLPSDRFSAERTGGSVSTLTIQRTQQEDSAVYLCASHSYNSPLHFGNGTRLTVT.

The V and J genes are TRBV12-3 or TRBV12-4 and TRBJ2-5; TRBD1 matches at 8 bases. With 6 bases clipped from V and 4 bases from J, the junction kept 4 bases outside the gene matches. The CDR3 totals 13 residues. The CDR3 is CASRTGAGETQYF. Written as DNA, the CDR3 is TGTGCCAGCAGGACAGGGGCCGGAGAGACCCAGTACTTC.

This clonotype has more than one count but fewer than ten. This sequence joins TRBV7-2 and TRBJ2-5, with 9 bases that match TRBD2. The V gene end was trimmed by 2 bases and the J gene end by 2 bases; junction bases not matched to a gene: 3. CDR3 length: 15 amino acids. Germline CDR1 reads SGHTA; CDR2 reads FQGNSA. The CDR3 nucleotides are TGTGCCAGCAGCTTACCCCTAGCGGGGCAAGAGACCCAGTACTTC. Translating gives CASSLPLAGQETQYF.

The V call is TRBV3-1, the J call TRBJ2-1; 13 nucleotides align to TRBD2. This CDR3 region has 15 residues. Germline V gives CDR1 LGHDT, CDR2 YNNKEL (reference sequence). J gave up 7 bases and V 6 bases, and 6 bases lay outside the gene matches. The CDR3 DNA reads as TGTGCCAGCAGTGGGACTAGCGGGACTCGGAATGAGCAGTTCTTC. Residues: CASSGTSGTRNEQFF.

This clonotype came up a few times. V usage is TRBV29-1 and J usage is TRBJ2-3, with D unresolved. CDR1 is SQVTM and CDR2 is ANQGSEA in the germline V gene. V lost 7 bases, J lost 0 bases, and 14 bases lay in between. This CDR3 has 14 amino acids. CDR3 amino acids: CSAPTGTSTDTQYF. CDR3 bases: TGCAGCGCCCCGACCGGTACTAGCACAGATACGCAGTATTTT.

The rearrangement links TRBV7-3 to TRBJ2-7, with a possible D match to TRBD2 (5 bases). Germline V gene lookup returns CDR1 SGHTA and CDR2 FQGTGA. The CDR3 is 13 residues long. V was clipped by 8 bases and J by 1 base, with 12 bases between them. DNA of the CDR3: TGTGCCAGCGGGGTTGGAGGTTCCTACGAGCAGTACTTC. It specifies CASGVGGSYEQYF. Variable domain in full (rest from reference TRBV7-3 and TRBJ2-7): GAGVSQTPSNKVTEKGKYVELRCDPISGHTALYWYRQSLGQGPEFLIYFQGTGAADDSGLPNDRFFAVRPEGSVSTLKIQRTERGDSAVYLCASGVGGSYEQYFGPGTRLTVT.

This clonotype was counted only a few times. V and J are TRBV6-6 and TRBJ1-1; D gene unclear. V lost 7 bases and J 4 bases, leaving 13 bases between the germline ends. The germline CDR1 and CDR2 sequences are MNHNY and SVGAGI (reference sequence). The CDR3 runs to 13 residues. This CDR3 reads CASNRQETTEAFF. CDR3 nucleotides: TGTGCCAGCAACCGTCAAGAAACCACTGAAGCTTTCTTT.

The V call is TRBV4-3, the J call TRBJ2-1, with 8 bases aligning to TRBD2. Germline V gene data show CDR1 as LGHNA and CDR2 as YSLEER. V shed 0 bases, J shed 12 bases, and the junction held 4 bases outside the gene matches. CDR3 size: 13 residues. This CDR3 reads CASSQDSAGGQFF. The CDR3 DNA reads TGCGCCAGCAGCCAAGATTCGGCGGGAGGGCAGTTCTTC.

This clonotype has at least ten counts. The chain's CDR3 is CASSLPDNEQFF. The CDR3 region has the DNA TGTGCCAGCAGCTTGCCGGACAATGAGCAGTTCTTC. This rearrangement joins TRBV5-5 to TRBJ2-1; D is unclear. Germline V CDR1 and CDR2: SGHKS, YYEKEE (reference sequence). The CDR3 runs to 12 residues. The V gene lost 1 base and the J gene lost 5 bases, with 4 bases spanning the gap.

The rearrangement links TRBV24-1 to TRBJ2-1, with TRBD1 as a possible D gene (6 bases). The CDR3 runs 16 residues. CDR1 and CDR2 (germline): KGHDR, SFDVKD. The V end lost 4 bases, the J end lost 6 bases, and 18 bases lay between the germline ends. The CDR3 sequence: CATSDRGKGTLNEQFF. The CDR3 nucleotides are TGTGCCACCAGTGACCGAGGGAAGGGGACACTCAATGAGCAGTTCTTC.

The chain carries TRBV29-1 and TRBJ2-5; TRBD1 agrees at 9 bases. Looked up from germline, CDR1 is SQVTM and CDR2 is ANQGSEA. The CDR3 extends over 16 amino acids. The ends lost 0 bases at V and 7 bases at J; junction bases unmatched: 12. CDR3 loop: CSVEDLRDRDLGTQYF. In DNA, the CDR3 is TGCAGCGTTGAAGATCTACGGGACAGGGATCTTGGGACCCAGTACTTC.

This clonotype was counted many times. The chain has TRBV11-2 and TRBJ1-1; D is ambiguous. Germline values: CDR1 SGHAT, CDR2 FQNNGV. This CDR3 spans 12 amino acids. V was pared by 8 bases and J by 4 bases, with 11 bases between. The CDR3 nucleotides read TGTGCCAGCCGCGTCCTAGGCACTGAAGCTTTCTTT. The encoded protein is CASRVLGTEAFF.

This clonotype was counted only a few times. V usage is TRBV5-1 and J usage is TRBJ1-6, with D possibly TRBD1 on 6 matching bases. The CDR3 runs to 14 residues. Germline lookup yields CDR1 SGHRS and CDR2 YFSETQ. Trimming cost V 0 bases and J 8 bases, with 9 bases left between them. CDR3 in amino acids: CASSLGQADSPLHF. The CDR3 region has the DNA TGCGCCAGCAGCTTGGGACAGGCTGATTCACCCCTCCACTTT.

This clonotype was counted many times. This chain connects TRBV10-3 to TRBJ2-3; 7 bases are shared with TRBD2. The J segment lost 0 bases and the V segment lost 7 bases, leaving 7 bases of the junction unmatched. The CDR3 has 15 residues. The germline CDR1 and CDR2 sequences are ENHRY and SYGVKD. The CDR3 sequence is CAITRGDPSTDTQYF. CDR3 coding DNA: TGTGCCATCACCCGGGGGGACCCTAGCACAGATACGCAGTATTTT.

This clonotype has a count of ten or more. The V call is TRBV18, the J call TRBJ1-6; 9 bases fit TRBD1. Germline assignment: CDR1 KGHSH and CDR2 LQKENI. Trimming took 6 bases from V and 10 from J; bases not matched to a gene: 7. CDR3 length equals 14 residues. CDR3 coding DNA: TGTGCCAGCTCCCGGGGACAGGGAACCTCACCCCTCCACTTT. Amino acids: CASSRGQGTSPLHF. Filled out from reference TRBV18 and TRBJ1-6, the complete variable domain reads NAGVMQNPRHLVRRRGQEARLRCSPMKGHSHVYWYRQLPEEGLKFMVYLQKENIIDESGMPKERFSAEFPKEGPSILRIQQVVRGDSAAYFCASSRGQGTSPLHFGNGTRLTVT.

This clonotype was detected only once. The rearrangement joins TRBV10-3 to TRBJ2-3, with D tentatively TRBD1 (6 bases). Germline assignment: CDR1 ENHRY and CDR2 SYGVKD. V shed 3 bases and J shed 1 base, with 14 bases lying between them. This CDR3 comprises 16 residues. DNA for the CDR3: TGTGCCATCAGTGATCGACCAGGGGTCCGCACAGATACGCAGTATTTT. Translation gives CAISDRPGVRTDTQYF.

In its sample, this clonotype was seen many times. The chain combines TRBV5-1 with TRBJ2-2; D unresolved. The CDR3 length is 14 residues. Germline CDR1 and CDR2: SGHRS and YFSETQ. Trimming stripped 0 bases from V and 3 bases from J, with 6 bases between. The CDR3 reads CASSLAGDTGELFF. The CDR3 region has the DNA TGCGCCAGCAGCTTGGCCGGAGACACCGGGGAGCTGTTTTTT.

At least ten counts were recorded for this clonotype. The rearrangement links TRBV7-9 to TRBJ2-1, with D perhaps TRBD1 or TRBD2 (5 bases each). This CDR3 is built from 11 residues. Trimming pared 5 bases from V and 15 bases from J, leaving 14 bases between. Germline assignment: CDR1 SEHNR and CDR2 FQNEAQ (reference sequence). CDR3 nucleotides: TGTGCCAGCAGCCCGCCCCGGGGCCCGTTCTTC. Translation gives CASSPPRGPFF.

The chain employs TRBV9 and TRBJ2-3; D perhaps matches TRBD2 (5 bases). V was trimmed by 0 bases and J by 3 bases, leaving 5 bases between them. CDR1 and CDR2 from the germline V gene are SGDLS and YYNGEE. CDR3 length: 13 amino acids. The CDR3: CASSVGLTDTQYF. The CDR3 nucleotides are TGTGCCAGCAGCGTAGGACTAACAGATACGCAGTATTTT.

The chain joins TRBV5-1 to TRBJ2-7; no clear D gene. The V end lost 0 bases, the J end lost 2 bases, and 9 bases lay between the germline ends. The CDR3 is 14 residues long. Germline V lookup: CDR1 SGHRS, CDR2 YFSETQ. The CDR3 protein is CASSLVADTYEQYF. In DNA form, the CDR3 reads TGCGCCAGCAGCTTGGTTGCGGATACCTACGAGCAGTACTTC.

This clonotype occurred a few times. The chain joins TRBV3-1 to TRBJ1-5; weak D call: TRBD1 (6 bases). The CDR3 extends over 14 amino acids. Trimming took 1 base from V and 6 from J, leaving 10 bases between them. CDR1 and CDR2 (germline): LGHDT, YNNKEL (reference sequence). CDR3 in amino acids: CASSQGGLGQPQHF. CDR3 sequence (DNA): TGTGCCAGCAGCCAAGGGGGGCTGGGTCAGCCCCAGCATTTT. Full variable domain (remainder filled in from reference TRBV3-1 and TRBJ1-5): DTAVSQTPKYLVTQMGNDKSIKCEQNLGHDTMYWYKQDSKKFLKIMFSYNNKELIINETVPNRFSPKSPDKAHLNLHINSLELGDSAVYFCASSQGGLGQPQHFGDGTRLSIL.

The rearrangement links TRBV28 to TRBJ2-4; no reliable D call. Germline V gene sequence: CDR1 MDHEN, CDR2 SYDVKM. The length of the CDR3 is 12 residues. Trimming stripped 3 bases from V and 3 bases from J, with 3 bases between. The CDR3 loop reads CASSLVKNIQYF. As DNA, the CDR3 is TGTGCCAGCAGTTTGGTCAAAAACATTCAGTACTTC. Supplemented by reference TRBV28 and TRBJ2-4, the full variable domain reads DVKVTQSSRYLVKRTGEKVFLECVQDMDHENMFWYRQDPGLGLRLIYFSYDVKMKEKGDIPEGYSVSREKKERFSLILESASTNQTSMYLCASSLVKNIQYFGAGTRLSVL.

The chain links TRBV10-3 to TRBJ2-5; D is unclear. The length of the CDR3 is 12 residues. Trimming cost V 8 bases and J 7 bases, with 14 bases left between them. Germline loops: CDR1 ENHRY, CDR2 SYGVKD. CDR3 DNA: TGTGCCATCCTCTCACCGGGCGGGACCCAGTACTTC. Residues: CAILSPGGTQYF.

The rearrangement uses TRBV7-9 and TRBJ1-1; D is uncertain. Trimming cost V 3 bases and J 6 bases, with 11 bases left between them. CDR3 length: 13 residues. Germline V gives CDR1 SEHNR, CDR2 FQNEAQ (reference sequence). In DNA form, the CDR3 reads TGTGCCAGCAGCTTTGCGGGGTTAGCTGAAGCTTTCTTT. It specifies CASSFAGLAEAFF.

This clonotype appeared a few times. The chain employs TRBV7-9 and TRBJ2-3, with 9 bases matching TRBD2. This CDR3 spans 17 amino acids. Germline lookup yields CDR1 SEHNR and CDR2 FQNEAQ (reference sequence). V trimming: 5 bases; J trimming: 6 bases; junction bases outside the gene matches: 15. This CDR3 is CASSPAPGGGAADTQYF. The DNA of the CDR3 is TGTGCCAGCAGCCCCGCCCCGGGCGGGGGGGCAGCTGATACGCAGTATTTT. The full variable domain, completed using reference TRBV7-9 and TRBJ2-3, is DTGVSQNPRHKITKRGQNVTFRCDPISEHNRLYWYRQTLGQGPEFLTYFQNEAQLEKSRLLSDRFSAERPKGSFSTLEIQRTEQGDSAMYLCASSPAPGGGAADTQYFGPGTRLTVL.

The chain uses TRBV11-2 and TRBJ1-2; D not resolved. The CDR3 runs to 14 residues. Germline-derived CDR1 and CDR2 are SGHAT and FQNNGV. V was cut by 5 bases and J by 4 bases, with 14 bases left in between. CDR3 sequence: CASSVDPWGYGYTF. CDR3 nucleotide sequence: TGTGCCAGCAGCGTCGACCCTTGGGGCTATGGCTACACCTTC. Together with reference TRBV11-2 and TRBJ1-2, the CDR3 gives the full variable domain: EAGVAQSPRYKIIEKRQSVAFWCNPISGHATLYWYQQILGQGPKLLIQFQNNGVVDDSQLPKDRFSAERLKGVDSTLKIQPAKLEDSAVYLCASSVDPWGYGYTFGSGTRLTVV.